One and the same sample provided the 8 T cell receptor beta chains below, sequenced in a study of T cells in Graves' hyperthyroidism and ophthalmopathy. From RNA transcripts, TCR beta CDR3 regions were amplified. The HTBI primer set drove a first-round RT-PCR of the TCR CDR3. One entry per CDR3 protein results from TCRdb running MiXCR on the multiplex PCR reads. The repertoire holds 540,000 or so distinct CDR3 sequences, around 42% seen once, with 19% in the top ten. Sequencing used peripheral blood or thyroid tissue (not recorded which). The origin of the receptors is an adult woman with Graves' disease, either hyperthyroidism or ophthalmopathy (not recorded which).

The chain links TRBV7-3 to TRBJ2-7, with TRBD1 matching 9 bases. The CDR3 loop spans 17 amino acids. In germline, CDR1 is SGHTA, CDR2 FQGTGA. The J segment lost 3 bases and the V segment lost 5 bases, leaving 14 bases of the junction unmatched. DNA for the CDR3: TGTGCCAGCAGCCTGCGACAGGGGGGACTACCAAACTACGAGCAGTACTTC. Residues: CASSLRQGGLPNYEQYF.

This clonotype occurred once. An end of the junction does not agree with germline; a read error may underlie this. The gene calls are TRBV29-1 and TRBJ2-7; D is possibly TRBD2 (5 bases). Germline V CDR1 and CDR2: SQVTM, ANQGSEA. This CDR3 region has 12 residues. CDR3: CSVDGGSYEQCF. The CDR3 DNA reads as TGCAGCGTTGACGGAGGCTCCTACGAGCAGTGCTTC.

The CDR3 DNA sequence: TGCAGCGTTGAAGACGTAGAGGGGGGCACCTACGAGCAGTACTTC. It specifies CSVEDVEGGTYEQYF. V gene TRBV29-1 combines with J gene TRBJ2-7, with D perhaps being TRBD1 or TRBD2 (6 bases each). Trimming stripped 0 bases from V and 2 bases from J, with 14 bases between. CDR1 SQVTM and CDR2 ANQGSEA come from the germline V gene. CDR3 size: 15 residues.

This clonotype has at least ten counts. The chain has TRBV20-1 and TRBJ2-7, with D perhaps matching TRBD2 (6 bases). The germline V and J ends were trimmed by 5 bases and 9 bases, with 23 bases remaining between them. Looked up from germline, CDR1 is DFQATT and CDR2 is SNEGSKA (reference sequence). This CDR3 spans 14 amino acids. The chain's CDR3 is CSAPIRGVPMGQYF. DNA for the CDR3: TGCAGTGCTCCAATCCGCGGGGTCCCAATGGGGCAGTACTTC.

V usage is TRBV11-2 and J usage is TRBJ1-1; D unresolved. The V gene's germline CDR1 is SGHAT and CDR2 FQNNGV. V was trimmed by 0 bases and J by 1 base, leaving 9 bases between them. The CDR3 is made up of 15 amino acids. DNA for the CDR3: TGTGCCAGCAGCTTAGATCGGAGTGGGAACACTGAAGCTTTCTTT. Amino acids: CASSLDRSGNTEAFF.

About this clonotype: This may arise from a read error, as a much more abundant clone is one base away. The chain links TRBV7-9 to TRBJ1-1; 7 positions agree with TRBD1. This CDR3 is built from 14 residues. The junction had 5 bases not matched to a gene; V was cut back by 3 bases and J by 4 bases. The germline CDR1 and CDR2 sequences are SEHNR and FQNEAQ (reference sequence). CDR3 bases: TGTGCCAGCAGCTTTACAGGGGCTGGCACTGAAGCTTTCTTT. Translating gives CASSFTGAGTEAFF.

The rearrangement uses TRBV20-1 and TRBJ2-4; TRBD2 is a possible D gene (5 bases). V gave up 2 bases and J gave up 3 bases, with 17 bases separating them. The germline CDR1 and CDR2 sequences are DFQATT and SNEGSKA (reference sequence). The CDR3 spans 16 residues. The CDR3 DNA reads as TGCAGTGCTAGACGTCCAGCAGCGGCGGGCAAAAACATTCAGTACTTC. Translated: CSARRPAAAGKNIQYF.

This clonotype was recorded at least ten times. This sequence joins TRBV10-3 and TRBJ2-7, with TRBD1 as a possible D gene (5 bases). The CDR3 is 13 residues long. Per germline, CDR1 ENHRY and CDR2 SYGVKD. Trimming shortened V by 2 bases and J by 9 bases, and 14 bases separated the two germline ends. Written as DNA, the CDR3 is TGTGCCATCAGTGAGAATCAGGGAAGGGGGCAGTACTTC. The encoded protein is CAISENQGRGQYF.